Sequencing of this T cell receptor beta chain was carried out in a study of vaccination effects on CD4 cells after COVID-19. Worth noting for this clone: Antigen: not known.

Cells that had been cultured for 10 days were the source of isolated CD4+ T cells. Using immunoSEQ multiplex PCR, the repertoire was profiled, and TCRdb retains in-frame clones only, with some absent. The data contain 50,000 to 60,000 clones, approximately 80% of them seen just once; the ten biggest clones take up 2.5% to 3.5%. The sequenced sample was CD4+ T cells from PBMCs cultured without peptide, obtained before COVID-19 vaccination. The clonotype was recovered from a human donor who received a COVID-19 vaccine.

CDR3 sequence (DNA): TGTGCCAGCAGTTGGGCCGGGACGAGGGGCGGTTCTTTCTTT. This gives the protein CASSWAGTRGGSFF. V gene TRBV6-5 combines with J gene TRBJ1-1, with D maybe TRBD1 (5 bases). The CDR3 runs to 14 residues. V was cut by 4 bases and J by 12 bases, with 21 bases left in between. The germline gives CDR1 MNHEY, CDR2 SVGAGI.